The sequence of this T cell receptor beta chain was determined in a study of follicular helper T cells after annual influenza vaccination. Across the study: Across the 2013-2014, 2014-2015 and 2015-2016 vaccination seasons, some subjects were resampled. The study's findings and limits: Most later recoveries of Day 7 ICOS+CD38+ clones were ICOS-CD38- cTfh.

Produced via immunoSEQ multiplex PCR; TCRdb's table is partial and in-frame only. Of approximately 10,000 clones in the sample, approximately 80% are singletons; the top ten hold 0.47%. This clone appeared a few times. Its antigen remains unidentified. Time point denoted: 2015-2016 season, 7 days after influenza vaccination. Before and after seasonal inactivated influenza vaccination, adults gave blood for sorting CD4 subsets for sequencing. Donors with HIV/AIDS, active malignancy, immunomodulators or active illness were excluded. Germline V CDR1 and CDR2: SGHNT, YYREEE (reference sequence). This CDR3 is built from 14 residues. V lost 5 bases, J lost 0 bases, and 12 bases lay in between.

The chain couples TRBV5-4 to TRBJ2-7; D unresolved. The sequencing here drew on CXCR5+ CD38- circulating T follicular helper cells from blood, taken 7 days after influenza vaccination. Subset specified: circulating Tfh, non-naive CD4+CXCR5+PD-1+ (ICOS+CD38+ or ICOS-CD38-). The origin of this receptor is an adult who received the influenza vaccine. The CDR3 loop reads CASSRDASSYEQYF. CDR3 nucleotide sequence: TGTGCCAGCAGTCGAGACGCGAGCTCCTACGAGCAGTACTTC. Supplemented by reference TRBV5-4 and TRBJ2-7, the full variable domain reads ETGVTQSPTHLIKTRGQQVTLRCSSQSGHNTVSWYQQALGQGPQFIFQYYREEENGRGNFPPRFSGLQFPNYSSELNVNALELDDSALYLCASSRDASSYEQYFGPGTRLTVT.